These T cell receptor beta chains were read from a single sample in a study of blood T cells in healthy people across ages. TCRdb recomputed calls from the 5' RACE reads with MiXCR, one row per CDR3 protein. This sample has almost 1 million distinct CDR3 sequences, with 45% to 60% found just once. Input material: blood. These receptors were collected from a woman aged 55 to 70 in good health. The CDR3 runs from the conserved cysteine through the conserved F or W. D genes are given only for firm matches. Only some rows state a clone size, as once, few, many or a class for expanded clones.

d_call: .
j_call: TRBJ2-5
clone_size: few
v_call: TRBV12-3/TRBV12-4
cdr3_nt: TGTGCCAGCAGTTTATATGGTGCGGAGACCCAGTACTTC
cdr3_aa: CASSLYGAETQYF

d_call: .
j_call: TRBJ1-2
clone_size: .
v_call: TRBV4-3
cdr3_nt: TGCGCCAACAGCCAAGCAGGGGCTAACTATGGCTACACCTTC
cdr3_aa: CANSQAGANYGYTF

d_call: TRBD1
j_call: TRBJ2-5
clone_size: .
v_call: TRBV11-3
cdr3_nt: TGTGCCAGCAGCTCCGGGACAGGGGACAGAGAGACCCAGTACTTC
cdr3_aa: CASSSGTGDRETQYF

d_call: .
j_call: TRBJ2-4
clone_size: .
v_call: TRBV15
cdr3_nt: TGTGCCACCAGCCTTTCCAGGACAGTTAACATTCAGTACTTC
cdr3_aa: CATSLSRTVNIQYF

d_call: TRBD2
j_call: TRBJ2-1
clone_size: few
v_call: TRBV7-8
cdr3_nt: TGTGCCAGCAGCTTAGTCCCCGGGACTAGCAATGAGCAGTTCTTC
cdr3_aa: CASSLVPGTSNEQFF

d_call: .
j_call: TRBJ2-5
clone_size: .
v_call: TRBV4-1
cdr3_nt: TGCGCCAGCAGCCACAACCCGGGATTCCAAGAGACCCAGTACTTC
cdr3_aa: CASSHNPGFQETQYF

d_call: .
j_call: TRBJ1-1
clone_size: many
v_call: TRBV29-1
cdr3_nt: TGCAGCGTTGATCGCGGAACTGAAGCTTTCTTT
cdr3_aa: CSVDRGTEAFF

d_call: .
j_call: TRBJ2-1
clone_size: .
v_call: TRBV7-6
cdr3_nt: TGTGCCAGCAGCATGCTTTATCAGGGAAGCTCCTACAATGAGCAGTTCTTC
cdr3_aa: CASSMLYQGSSYNEQFF

d_call: .
j_call: TRBJ2-7
clone_size: .
v_call: TRBV6-2/TRBV6-3
cdr3_nt: TGTGCCACACGACAATCACCCTACGAGCAGTACTTC
cdr3_aa: CATRQSPYEQYF

d_call: .
j_call: TRBJ2-7
clone_size: .
v_call: TRBV30
cdr3_nt: TGTGCCTGGAGTATAGGGGATGGAGAGCAGTACTTC
cdr3_aa: CAWSIGDGEQYF

d_call: .
j_call: TRBJ2-1
clone_size: few
v_call: TRBV7-2
cdr3_nt: TGTGCCAGCAGCCTCAATTCGGCGTGGGATGAGCAGTTCTTC
cdr3_aa: CASSLNSAWDEQFF

d_call: .
j_call: TRBJ1-4
clone_size: .
v_call: TRBV4-1
cdr3_nt: TGCGCCAGCGAATTAGGGTGGACTAATGAAAAACTGTTTTTT
cdr3_aa: CASELGWTNEKLFF

d_call: .
j_call: TRBJ2-7
clone_size: .
v_call: TRBV21-1
cdr3_nt: TGTGCCAGCAGCAAAGACGACAGGAGCTCCTACGAGCAGTACTTC
cdr3_aa: CASSKDDRSSYEQYF

d_call: .
j_call: TRBJ2-6
clone_size: few
v_call: TRBV5-5
cdr3_nt: TGTGCCAGCAGCTTGATGATGGCTGGGGCCAACGTCCTGACTTTC
cdr3_aa: CASSLMMAGANVLTF

d_call: .
j_call: TRBJ2-7
clone_size: .
v_call: TRBV20-1
cdr3_nt: TGCAGTGCTAGGATAACCGCGGGCATTGGGGACGAGCAGTACTTC
cdr3_aa: CSARITAGIGDEQYF

d_call: .
j_call: TRBJ1-5
clone_size: .
v_call: TRBV20-1
cdr3_nt: TGTAGTGCTAGTTGCCAGGAGGGTCGATCTCAGCCCCAGCATTTT
cdr3_aa: CSASCQEGRSQPQHF

d_call: TRBD2
j_call: TRBJ2-7
clone_size: few
v_call: TRBV9
cdr3_nt: TGTGCCAGCAGCCCGAGGGGGATTCTAGCGGGAGCTACCTACGAGCAGTACTTC
cdr3_aa: CASSPRGILAGATYEQYF

d_call: TRBD2
j_call: TRBJ2-7
clone_size: .
v_call: TRBV28
cdr3_nt: TGTGCCGGCAGTGCAGGGAGGGGTTTTTACGAGCAGTACTTC
cdr3_aa: CAGSAGRGFYEQYF

d_call: TRBD2
j_call: TRBJ2-1
clone_size: .
v_call: TRBV3-1
cdr3_nt: TGTGCCAGCAGCCAAGGGGCTGGGACTATATACAATGAGCAGTTCTTC
cdr3_aa: CASSQGAGTIYNEQFF

d_call: TRBD1
j_call: TRBJ2-2
clone_size: .
v_call: TRBV9
cdr3_nt: TGTGCCAGCAGCTGGGGCGGACAGGGGGCGAGCGAGCTGTTTTTT
cdr3_aa: CASSWGGQGASELFF

d_call: TRBD2
j_call: TRBJ2-7
clone_size: .
v_call: TRBV7-9
cdr3_nt: TGTGCCAGCAGCTGGACTAGCAACGGCGAGCAGTACTTC
cdr3_aa: CASSWTSNGEQYF

d_call: .
j_call: TRBJ1-2
clone_size: .
v_call: TRBV4-1
cdr3_nt: TGCGCCAGCAGCCAAGGGGGGGCGGGGAGCTATGGCTACACCTTC
cdr3_aa: CASSQGGAGSYGYTF

d_call: .
j_call: TRBJ1-3
clone_size: .
v_call: TRBV10-3
cdr3_nt: TGTGCCACTCACAGGGGAAACACCATATATTTT
cdr3_aa: CATHRGNTIYF

d_call: .
j_call: TRBJ2-3
clone_size: many
v_call: TRBV5-1
cdr3_nt: TGCGCCAGCAGCTTTTGGAACACAGATACGCAGTATTTT
cdr3_aa: CASSFWNTDTQYF

d_call: TRBD1
j_call: TRBJ2-5
clone_size: few
v_call: TRBV3-1
cdr3_nt: TGTGCCAGCAGCCAACCCTTAACAGGGGTTATAGGGACCCAGTACTTC
cdr3_aa: CASSQPLTGVIGTQYF

d_call: TRBD2
j_call: TRBJ2-7
clone_size: .
v_call: TRBV10-3
cdr3_nt: TGTGCCATCAGTGTGACTAGCGGAGAGGGGGGGCAGTACTTC
cdr3_aa: CAISVTSGEGGQYF

d_call: TRBD2
j_call: TRBJ2-4
clone_size: .
v_call: TRBV12-3/TRBV12-4
cdr3_nt: TGTGCCAGCAGCCGTGCCGGCAGCGGGGACATTCAGTACTTC
cdr3_aa: CASSRAGSGDIQYF

d_call: .
j_call: TRBJ2-3
clone_size: .
v_call: TRBV12-3/TRBV12-4
cdr3_nt: TGTGCCAGCAGTGATCTGGGATCTCGGGGAGATACGCAGTATTTT
cdr3_aa: CASSDLGSRGDTQYF

d_call: .
j_call: TRBJ1-1
clone_size: .
v_call: TRBV7-9
cdr3_nt: TGTGCCAGCACAGGGACGAACACTGAAGCTTTCTTT
cdr3_aa: CASTGTNTEAFF

d_call: .
j_call: TRBJ2-7
clone_size: .
v_call: TRBV10-2
cdr3_nt: TGCGCCAGCAGGGACAGCGGGACTACCTACGAGCAGTACTTC
cdr3_aa: CASRDSGTTYEQYF

d_call: .
j_call: TRBJ2-3
clone_size: .
v_call: TRBV15
cdr3_nt: TGTGCCACCGGACCTCCTGGCCGGCCGGCGGGTACGCAGTATTTT
cdr3_aa: CATGPPGRPAGTQYF

d_call: .
j_call: TRBJ2-5
clone_size: .
v_call: TRBV6-1
cdr3_nt: TGTGCCAGCAGTGGAACTAGTCCCGCGGGCCCCAGTGGTGAGCAGTACTTC
cdr3_aa: CASSGTSPAGPSGEQYF

d_call: .
j_call: TRBJ2-1
clone_size: .
v_call: TRBV20-1
cdr3_nt: TGCAGTGCGGACCAACTAGTTTCCTACAATGAGCAGTTCTTC
cdr3_aa: CSADQLVSYNEQFF

d_call: .
j_call: TRBJ1-5
clone_size: .
v_call: TRBV2
cdr3_nt: TGTGCCAACACGCTGTTTCCCTCCGACAGGCCTCATAGCAATCAGCCCCAGCATTTT
cdr3_aa: CANTLFPSDRPHSNQPQHF

d_call: .
j_call: TRBJ2-1
clone_size: .
v_call: TRBV3-1
cdr3_nt: TGTGCCAGCAGCCTCGGCCCACCCGGCGGGCCTTTCAATGAGCAGTTCTTC
cdr3_aa: CASSLGPPGGPFNEQFF

d_call: TRBD2
j_call: TRBJ2-5
clone_size: few
v_call: TRBV6-5
cdr3_nt: TGTGCCAGCACCGGGACTAGCGGAGAAGAGACCCAGTACTTC
cdr3_aa: CASTGTSGEETQYF

d_call: .
j_call: TRBJ1-6
clone_size: few
v_call: TRBV4-2
cdr3_nt: TGTGCCAGCAGCCAACCGGACCTGCTTAATTCACCCCTCCACTTT
cdr3_aa: CASSQPDLLNSPLHF

d_call: .
j_call: TRBJ2-7
clone_size: .
v_call: TRBV6-5
cdr3_nt: TGTGCCAGCAGCCCCCACGGGGGCGGGGGCTACGAGCAGTACTTC
cdr3_aa: CASSPHGGGGYEQYF

d_call: TRBD2
j_call: TRBJ2-3
clone_size: .
v_call: TRBV5-1
cdr3_nt: TGCGCCAGCAGCTTGGATCTAGCGGGAAATACGCAGTATTTT
cdr3_aa: CASSLDLAGNTQYF

d_call: TRBD1
j_call: TRBJ2-7
clone_size: .
v_call: TRBV10-3
cdr3_nt: TGTGCCATCAGTGTTCGAGACAGGGCCTACGAGCAGTACTTC
cdr3_aa: CAISVRDRAYEQYF

d_call: .
j_call: TRBJ2-7
clone_size: once
v_call: TRBV6-1
cdr3_nt: TGTGCCAGCAGTGGGTCGAGGGGCAGGATCCACTACGAGCAGTACTTC
cdr3_aa: CASSGSRGRIHYEQYF

d_call: .
j_call: TRBJ1-1
clone_size: .
v_call: TRBV4-3
cdr3_nt: TGCGCCAGCAGCCAAGATTTGTCCCCTGATGGAGCTTTCTTT
cdr3_aa: CASSQDLSPDGAFF

d_call: .
j_call: TRBJ2-5
clone_size: .
v_call: TRBV25-1
cdr3_nt: TGTGCCAGCTCGAAGGGGGTTGGGGGAGAGACCCAGTACTTC
cdr3_aa: CASSKGVGGETQYF

d_call: .
j_call: TRBJ2-4
clone_size: .
v_call: TRBV5-1
cdr3_nt: TGCGCCAGCAGCTTGGTGCAGGCGACCTCCAAAAACATTCAGTACTTC
cdr3_aa: CASSLVQATSKNIQYF

d_call: TRBD2
j_call: TRBJ2-5
clone_size: few
v_call: TRBV29-1
cdr3_nt: TGCAGCGTTGGGCTAGCGGCTCAAGAGACCCAGTACTTC
cdr3_aa: CSVGLAAQETQYF

d_call: TRBD1
j_call: TRBJ1-2
clone_size: .
v_call: TRBV20-1
cdr3_nt: TGCAGTGCTAGAGGGACAGGGGGCTTCTATGGCTACACCTTC
cdr3_aa: CSARGTGGFYGYTF

d_call: TRBD2
j_call: TRBJ2-7
clone_size: .
v_call: TRBV2
cdr3_nt: TGTGCCAGCAGAACCGGACTAGCGGCTAGCTCCTACGAGCAGTACTTC
cdr3_aa: CASRTGLAASSYEQYF

d_call: .
j_call: TRBJ2-7
clone_size: .
v_call: TRBV30
cdr3_nt: TGTGCCTGGAGTGTGAGTTCCAGACGCGAGCAGTACTTC
cdr3_aa: CAWSVSSRREQYF